This TCR beta chain was sequenced during a study of identical twins (dated by TCRdb to 2016 to 2018). Notes on the research overall: The study deep-sequenced TCR alpha and beta repertoires from monozygotic twins, unrelated adults of various ages and cord blood to test whether fetal clonotypes persist. To rule out contamination, replicate twin experiments were performed at different times with different library preparation protocols. What the study reported, not specific to this receptor: Conclusions relied on cross-sectional statistical analysis, since the same donors could not be followed over many years. In monozygotic twins, recombination models systematically underestimated out-of-frame TCR alpha sharing, but the models matched the sharing seen between unrelated individuals. A weaker excess of twin sharing was found in beta out-of-frame sequences because the signal-to-noise ratio was lowered by fewer shared sequences. Compared with coincidental sharing between unrelated individuals, out-of-frame TCR alpha sequences shared between twins showed an excess of sequences with low generation probability. Zero-insertion analyses could be partly confounded by invariant T cells such as MAIT and iNKT, although diverse VJ usage argued against such confounding for most clonotypes. Fewer insertions were carried by abundant cord blood beta clonotypes, a similar but weaker trend appeared in young adult naive repertoires, and no such trend appeared in memory repertoires.

Germline trimming amounts to 4 bases on V and 1 base on J, with 7 as the count of junction bases outside the gene matches. CDR1 and CDR2 are read off the germline V gene (reference sequence) as SEHNR and FQNEAQ. The CDR3 numbers 16 residues from cysteine through phenylalanine. Of all the DNA, just the CDR3 is kept, 48 bases in frame from base 1. This clonotype was detected many times. The clone's antigen remains unknown. No much larger clonotype is one base removed from it; base qualities were not supplied. All donors were healthy Caucasians. The twin cohort comprised three pairs of female monozygotic twins, all aged roughly 18 to 30 years. CD4+ and CD8+ T cell populations were isolated with positive isolation kits from Invitrogen. The receptor library was made with 5' RACE. Sequencing used an Illumina HiSeq 2000. Template switching added a universal primer binding site, and the final cDNA carried a unique molecular identifier that allowed TCR cDNA molecules to be counted accurately. Specific primers in the conserved constant-segment region were used to synthesize first-strand cDNA for the TCR alpha and beta chains. To control for contamination, every cDNA library was double barcoded, receiving both a SMART-Mk sample barcode and Illumina barcodes. TruSeq adapter sequences, together with Illumina sample barcodes, were added in two successive PCR steps. TCR alpha and beta cDNA libraries were sequenced on the Illumina HiSeq platform with custom primers. The authors' pipeline ran thus. Raw reads were processed with MiGEC to extract unique molecular identifiers, and MiXCR was used to determine CDR3 positions. Recombination models were inferred per individual with the repgenHMM and IGoR tools using an EM algorithm. Shared clonotypes were analyzed with the tcR package in R, and sharing was normalized by the product of cloneset sizes. Out-of-frame nonproductive sequences were analyzed to study raw recombination free of thymic and clonal selection effects. TCRdb itself trimmed the public reads at Q25 with fastp, ran MiXCR and retained productive beta chains. Every entry covers one CDR3 protein and lists the most common genes and DNA from its rows. In this record, the V and J calls reflect TCRdb's handling and not the investigators' own analysis. Within this sample are roughly 350,000 distinct CDR3 sequences, with 9% to 15% of them counted one time only. The ten largest clones represent 7.2% of the sample.

This sample was also put to use in a study of yellow fever vaccine responses in identical twins. As the second study states: According to the authors, in identical twins the way T cells responded to vaccination appeared partly convergent and partly personalized. Focusing on identical twins, the study followed the T cell clones that responded to the vaccine, and did so with precision.

This TCR was recovered from a woman between 18 and 29 years old in good health. The sample was CD8+ T cells sorted from blood. The V and J segments used are TRBV7-9 and TRBJ2-3; 8 central nucleotides agree with TRBD1. Read as DNA, the sequence is TGTGCCAGCAGCTCCCAGGGGGCACTCGGCACAGATACGCAGTATTTT. Translated, this is CASSSQGALGTDTQYF. Beyond the CDR3, the reference TRBV7-9 and TRBJ2-3 genes provide the residues; the full variable domain reads: DTGVSQNPRHKITKRGQNVTFRCDPISEHNRLYWYRQTLGQGPEFLTYFQNEAQLEKSRLLSDRFSAERPKGSFSTLEIQRTEQGDSAMYLCASSSQGALGTDTQYFGPGTRLTVL.